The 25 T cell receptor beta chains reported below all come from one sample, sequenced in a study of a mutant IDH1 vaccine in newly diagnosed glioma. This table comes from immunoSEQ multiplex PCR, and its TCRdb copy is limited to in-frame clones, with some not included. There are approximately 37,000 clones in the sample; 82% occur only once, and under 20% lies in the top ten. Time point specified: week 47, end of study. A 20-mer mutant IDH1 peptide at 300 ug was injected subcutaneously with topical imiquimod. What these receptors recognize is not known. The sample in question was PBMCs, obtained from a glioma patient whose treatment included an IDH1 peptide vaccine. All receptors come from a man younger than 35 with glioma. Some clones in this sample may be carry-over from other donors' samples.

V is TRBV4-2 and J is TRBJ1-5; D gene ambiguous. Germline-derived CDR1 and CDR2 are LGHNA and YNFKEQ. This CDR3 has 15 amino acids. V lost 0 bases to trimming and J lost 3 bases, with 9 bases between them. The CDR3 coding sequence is TGTGCCAGCAGCCAAGAGCGGGGAGACAATCAGCCCCAGCATTTT. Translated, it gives CASSQERGDNQPQHF.

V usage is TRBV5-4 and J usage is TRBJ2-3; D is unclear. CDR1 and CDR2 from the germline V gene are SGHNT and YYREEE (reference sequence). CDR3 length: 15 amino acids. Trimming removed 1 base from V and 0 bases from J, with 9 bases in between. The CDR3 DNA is TGTGCCAGCAGCTTGTCTGGGGTTAGCACAGATACGCAGTATTTT. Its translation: CASSLSGVSTDTQYF.

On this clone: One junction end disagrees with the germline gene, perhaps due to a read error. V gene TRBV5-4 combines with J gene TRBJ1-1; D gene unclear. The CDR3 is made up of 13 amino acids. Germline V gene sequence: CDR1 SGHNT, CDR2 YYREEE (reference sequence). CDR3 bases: TGTGCCAGCAGCCGCCCGGATGGAGGTGAAGCCTTCTTT. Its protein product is CASSRPDGGEAFF.

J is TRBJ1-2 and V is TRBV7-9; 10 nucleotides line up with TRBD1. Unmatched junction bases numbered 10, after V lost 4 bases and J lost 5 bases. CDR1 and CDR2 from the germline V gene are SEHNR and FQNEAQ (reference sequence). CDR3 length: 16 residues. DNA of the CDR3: TGTGCCAGCAGCTCCCTAGACAGGGGGCAACGGTATGGCTACACCTTC. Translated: CASSSLDRGQRYGYTF.

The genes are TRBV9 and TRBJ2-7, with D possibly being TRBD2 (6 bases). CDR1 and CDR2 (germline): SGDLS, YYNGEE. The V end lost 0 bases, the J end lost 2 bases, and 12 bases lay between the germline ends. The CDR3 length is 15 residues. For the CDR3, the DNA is TGTGCCAGCAGCGTAGAGGCAGGGAGGCCCTACGAGCAGTACTTC. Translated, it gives CASSVEAGRPYEQYF.

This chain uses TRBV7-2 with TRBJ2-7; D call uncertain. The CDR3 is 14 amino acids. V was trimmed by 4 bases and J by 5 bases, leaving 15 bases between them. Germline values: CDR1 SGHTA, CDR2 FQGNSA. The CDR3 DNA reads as TGTGCCAGCAGCTCCACCCATTTAACCCACGAGCAGTACTTC. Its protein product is CASSSTHLTHEQYF. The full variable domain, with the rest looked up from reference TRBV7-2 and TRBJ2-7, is GAGVSQSPSNKVTEKGKDVELRCDPISGHTALYWYRQSLGQGLEFLIYFQGNSAPDKSGLPSDRFSAERTGGSVSTLTIQRTQQEDSAVYLCASSSTHLTHEQYFGPGTRLTVT.

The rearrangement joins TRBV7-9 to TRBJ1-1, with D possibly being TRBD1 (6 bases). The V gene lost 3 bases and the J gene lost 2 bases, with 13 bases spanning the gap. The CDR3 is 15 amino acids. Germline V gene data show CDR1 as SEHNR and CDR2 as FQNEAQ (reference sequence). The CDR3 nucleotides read TGTGCCAGCAGCTTCGGGGGCGGCTTCAACACTGAAGCTTTCTTT. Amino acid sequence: CASSFGGGFNTEAFF. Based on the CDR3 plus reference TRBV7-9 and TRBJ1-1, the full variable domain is DTGVSQNPRHKITKRGQNVTFRCDPISEHNRLYWYRQTLGQGPEFLTYFQNEAQLEKSRLLSDRFSAERPKGSFSTLEIQRTEQGDSAMYLCASSFGGGFNTEAFFGQGTRLTVV.

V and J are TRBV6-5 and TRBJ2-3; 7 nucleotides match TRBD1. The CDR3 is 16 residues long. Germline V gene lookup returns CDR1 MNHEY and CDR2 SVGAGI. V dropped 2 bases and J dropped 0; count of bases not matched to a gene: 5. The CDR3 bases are TGTGCCAGCAGTTACCACGGGACAGCTAGCACAGATACGCAGTATTTT. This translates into CASSYHGTASTDTQYF.

In nucleotides, the CDR3 is TGTGCCAGCAGCTTGGGATCACAAGCTTTCTTT. Residues: CASSLGSQAFF. The chain has TRBV7-8 and TRBJ1-1; D is unresolved. Trimming cost V 3 bases and J 9 bases, with 8 bases left between them. The CDR3 extends over 11 amino acids. Germline V CDR1 and CDR2: SGHVS, FQNEAQ. The full variable domain, completed using reference TRBV7-8 and TRBJ1-1, is GAGVSQSPRYKVAKRGQDVALRCDPISGHVSLFWYQQALGQGPEFLTYFQNEAQLDKSGLPSDRFFAERPEGSVSTLKIQRTQQEDSAVYLCASSLGSQAFFGQGTRLTVV.

CDR3: CASSYGFTTNEKLFF. CDR3 nucleotides: TGTGCCAGCAGTTACGGCTTCACAACTAATGAAAAACTGTTTTTT. The rearrangement links TRBV6-6 to TRBJ1-4; D gene ambiguous. The CDR3 covers 15 residues. Germline values: CDR1 MNHNY, CDR2 SVGAGI (reference sequence). V lost 2 bases to trimming and J lost 0 bases, with 7 bases between them.

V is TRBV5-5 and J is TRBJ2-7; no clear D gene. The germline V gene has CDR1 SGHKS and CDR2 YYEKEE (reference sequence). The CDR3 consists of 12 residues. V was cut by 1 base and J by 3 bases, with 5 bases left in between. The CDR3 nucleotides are TGTGCCAGCAGCTTGACCTTCTACGAGCAGTACTTC. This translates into CASSLTFYEQYF. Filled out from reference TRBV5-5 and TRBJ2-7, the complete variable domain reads DAGVTQSPTHLIKTRGQQVTLRCSPISGHKSVSWYQQVLGQGPQFIFQYYEKEERGRGNFPDRFSARQFPNYSSELNVNALLLGDSALYLCASSLTFYEQYFGPGTRLTVT.

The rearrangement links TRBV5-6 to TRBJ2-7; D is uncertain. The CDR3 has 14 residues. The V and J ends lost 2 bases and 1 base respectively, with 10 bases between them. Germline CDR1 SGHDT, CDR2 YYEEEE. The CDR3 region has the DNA TGTGCCAGCAGCTTCCGACTGAGTTCCTACGAGCAGTACTTC. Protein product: CASSFRLSSYEQYF.

This chain's CDR3 is CASTGREQYF. CDR3 DNA sequence: TGTGCCAGCACCGGGAGGGAGCAGTACTTC. The chain uses TRBV28 and TRBJ2-7; 7 bases map to TRBD2. Germline-derived CDR1 and CDR2 are MDHEN and SYDVKM. The CDR3 has 10 residues. V was pared by 7 bases and J by 7 bases, with 1 base of the junction left unmatched.

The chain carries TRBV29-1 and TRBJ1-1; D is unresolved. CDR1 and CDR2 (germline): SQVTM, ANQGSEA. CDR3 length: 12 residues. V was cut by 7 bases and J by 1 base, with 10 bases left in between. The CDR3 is CSGLRGNTEAFF. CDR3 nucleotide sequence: TGCAGCGGCTTACGGGGGAACACTGAAGCTTTCTTT. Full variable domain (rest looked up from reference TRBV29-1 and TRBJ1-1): SAVISQKPSRDICQRGTSLTIQCQVDSQVTMMFWYRQQPGQSLTLIATANQGSEATYESGFVIDKFPISRPNLTFSTLTVSNMSPEDSSIYLCSGLRGNTEAFFGQGTRLTVV.

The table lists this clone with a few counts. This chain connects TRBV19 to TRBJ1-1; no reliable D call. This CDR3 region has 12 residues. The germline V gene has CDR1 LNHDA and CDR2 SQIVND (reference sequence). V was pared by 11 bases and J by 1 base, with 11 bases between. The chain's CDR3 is CAATSENTEAFF. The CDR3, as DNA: TGTGCCGCGACCTCGGAGAACACTGAAGCTTTCTTT.

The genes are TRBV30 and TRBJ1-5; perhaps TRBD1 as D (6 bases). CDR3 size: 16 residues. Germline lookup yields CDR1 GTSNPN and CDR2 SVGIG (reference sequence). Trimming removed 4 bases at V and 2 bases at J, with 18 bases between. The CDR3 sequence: CAWTRGGTLGNQPQHF. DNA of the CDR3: TGTGCCTGGACCCGAGGGGGGACGTTAGGCAATCAGCCCCAGCATTTT.

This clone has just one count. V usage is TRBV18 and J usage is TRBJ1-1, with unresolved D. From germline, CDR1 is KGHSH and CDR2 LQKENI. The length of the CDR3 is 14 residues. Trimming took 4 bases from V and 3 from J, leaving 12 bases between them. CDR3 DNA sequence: TGTGCCAGCTCACTTCTTGGTGGGGACACTGAAGCTTTCTTT. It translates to CASSLLGGDTEAFF.

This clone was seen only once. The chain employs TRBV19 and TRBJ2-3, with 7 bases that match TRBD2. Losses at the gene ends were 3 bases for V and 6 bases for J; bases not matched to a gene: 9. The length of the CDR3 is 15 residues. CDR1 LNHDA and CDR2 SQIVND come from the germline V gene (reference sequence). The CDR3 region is CASSIGAGLGDTQYF. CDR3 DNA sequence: TGTGCCAGTAGTATTGGAGCGGGGCTCGGGGATACGCAGTATTTT.

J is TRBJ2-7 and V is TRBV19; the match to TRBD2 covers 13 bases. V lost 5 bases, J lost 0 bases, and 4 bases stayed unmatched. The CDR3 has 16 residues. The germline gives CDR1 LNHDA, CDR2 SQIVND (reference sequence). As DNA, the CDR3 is TGTGCCAGTAGTGGACTAGCGGGGGACTTCTCCTACGAGCAGTACTTC. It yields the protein CASSGLAGDFSYEQYF.

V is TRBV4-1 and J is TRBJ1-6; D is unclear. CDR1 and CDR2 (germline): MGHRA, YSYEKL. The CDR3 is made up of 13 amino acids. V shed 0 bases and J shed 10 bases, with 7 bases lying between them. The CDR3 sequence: CASSQDRWSPLHF. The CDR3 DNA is TGCGCCAGCAGCCAAGATAGATGGTCACCCCTCCACTTT.

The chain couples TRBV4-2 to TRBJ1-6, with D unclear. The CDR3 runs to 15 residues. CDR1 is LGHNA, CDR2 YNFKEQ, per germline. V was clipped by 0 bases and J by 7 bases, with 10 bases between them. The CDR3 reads CASSQEVGLNSPLHF. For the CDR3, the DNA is TGTGCCAGCAGCCAAGAGGTGGGATTAAATTCACCCCTCCACTTT.

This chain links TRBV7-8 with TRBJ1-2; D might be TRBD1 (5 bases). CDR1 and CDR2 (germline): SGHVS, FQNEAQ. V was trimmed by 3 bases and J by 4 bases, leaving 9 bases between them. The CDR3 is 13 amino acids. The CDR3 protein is CASSLWGSYGYTF. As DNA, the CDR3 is TGTGCCAGCAGCTTGTGGGGGAGCTATGGCTACACCTTC. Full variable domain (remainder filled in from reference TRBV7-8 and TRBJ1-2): GAGVSQSPRYKVAKRGQDVALRCDPISGHVSLFWYQQALGQGPEFLTYFQNEAQLDKSGLPSDRFFAERPEGSVSTLKIQRTQQEDSAVYLCASSLWGSYGYTFGSGTRLTVV.

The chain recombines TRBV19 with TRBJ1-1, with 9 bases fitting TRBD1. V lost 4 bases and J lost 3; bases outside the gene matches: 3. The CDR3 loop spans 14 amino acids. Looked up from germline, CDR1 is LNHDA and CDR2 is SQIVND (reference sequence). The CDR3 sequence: CASSTQGADTEAFF. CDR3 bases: TGTGCCAGTAGTACACAGGGGGCGGACACTGAAGCTTTCTTT.

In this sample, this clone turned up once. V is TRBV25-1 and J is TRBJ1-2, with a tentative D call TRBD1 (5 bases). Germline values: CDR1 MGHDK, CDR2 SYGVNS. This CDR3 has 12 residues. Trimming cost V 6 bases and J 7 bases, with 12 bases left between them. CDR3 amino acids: CASSSTGGGYTF. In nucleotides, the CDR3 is TGTGCCAGCAGCTCGACGGGGGGTGGCTACACCTTC.

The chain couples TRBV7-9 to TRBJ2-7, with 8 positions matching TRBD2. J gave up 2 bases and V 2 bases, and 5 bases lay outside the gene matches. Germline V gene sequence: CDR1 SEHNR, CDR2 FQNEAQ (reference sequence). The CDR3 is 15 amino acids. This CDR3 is CASSLQAGVTYEQYF. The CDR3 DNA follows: TGTGCCAGCAGCTTACAAGCGGGGGTGACCTACGAGCAGTACTTC.